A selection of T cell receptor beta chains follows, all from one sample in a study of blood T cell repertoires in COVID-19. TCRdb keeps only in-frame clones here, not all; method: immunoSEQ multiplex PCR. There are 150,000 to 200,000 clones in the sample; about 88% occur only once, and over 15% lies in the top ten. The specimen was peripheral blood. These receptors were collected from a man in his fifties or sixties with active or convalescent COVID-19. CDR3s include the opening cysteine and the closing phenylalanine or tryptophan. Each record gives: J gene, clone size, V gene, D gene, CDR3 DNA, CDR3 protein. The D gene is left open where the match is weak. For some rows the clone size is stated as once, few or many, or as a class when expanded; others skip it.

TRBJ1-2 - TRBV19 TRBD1 TGTGCCAGTACCCGGACAGGGGTGGTCTATGGCTACACCTTC CASTRTGVVYGYTF
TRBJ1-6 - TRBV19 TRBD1 TGTGCCAGTAGTCAACAGGGGGACCGGATCAATTCACCCCTCCACTTT CASSQQGDRINSPLHF
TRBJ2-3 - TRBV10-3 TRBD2 TGTGCCATCAGGGCGGGACGGCCCTCTCTCGCGGGGGAGAGCACAGATACGCAGTATTTT CAIRAGRPSLAGESTDTQYF
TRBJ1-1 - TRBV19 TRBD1 TGTGCCAGTAGTATCCGGACAGGGGGGTTTGAAGCTTTCTTT CASSIRTGGFEAFF
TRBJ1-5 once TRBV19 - TGTGCCAGTAGTATGGTCAGGGGTAGACAGCCCCAGCATTTT CASSMVRGRQPQHF
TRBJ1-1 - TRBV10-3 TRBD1 TGTGCCATCAGTGGGGGGGACAGGTCGGACACTGAAGCTTTCTTT CAISGGDRSDTEAFF
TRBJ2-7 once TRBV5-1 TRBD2 TGCGCCAGCAGCACGACTAGCGGGGGGATGTACGAGCAGTACTTC CASSTTSGGMYEQYF
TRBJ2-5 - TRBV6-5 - TGTGCCGGGGCAGCAGGTCGGGCTGGGGAGACCCAGTACTTC CAGAAGRAGETQYF
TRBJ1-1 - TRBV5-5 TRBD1 TGTGCCAGCAGCTTGGAAGGGGACAGGCGGAACACTGAAGCTTTCTTT CASSLEGDRRNTEAFF
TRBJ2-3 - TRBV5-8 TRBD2 TGTGCCAGCAGCCAAAGCGGGGCGGATACGCAGTATTTT CASSQSGADTQYF
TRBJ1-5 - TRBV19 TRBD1 TGTGCCAGTAGTATGGCAGGGGGAATCAATCAGCCCCAGCATTTT CASSMAGGINQPQHF
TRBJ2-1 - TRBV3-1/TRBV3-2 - TGTGCCAGCAGTTACCGGGGGGGACAGGGTGGCGATGAGCAGTTCTTC CASSYRGGQGGDEQFF
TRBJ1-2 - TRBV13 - TGTGCCAGCAGCTCCGGCGCGGGTAGCAACTATGGCTACACCTTC CASSSGAGSNYGYTF
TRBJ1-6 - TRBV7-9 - TGTGCCAGTGAGGCCATAGAGAATTCACCCCTCCACTTT CASEAIENSPLHF
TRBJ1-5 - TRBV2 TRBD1 TGTGCCAGCAGGCGGGACAGAGACAATCAGCCCCAGCATTTT CASRRDRDNQPQHF
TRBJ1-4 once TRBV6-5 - TGTGCCAGCAGTTACCGGGGTTCGACTAATGAAAAACTGTTTTTT CASSYRGSTNEKLFF
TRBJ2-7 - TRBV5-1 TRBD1 TGCGCCAGCAGCTTCACCGACAGGGTTGGGGAGCAGTACTTC CASSFTDRVGEQYF
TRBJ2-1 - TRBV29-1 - TGCAGCGTTGAAGACAGGGGTTTACGGTCGAGCTCCTACAATGAGCAGTTCTTC CSVEDRGLRSSSYNEQFF
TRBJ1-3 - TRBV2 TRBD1 TGTGCCAGCCGTATTGACAGGGGGGCAGGCAACACCATATATTTT CASRIDRGAGNTIYF
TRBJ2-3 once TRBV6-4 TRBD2 TGTGCCAGCAGTGACTCAGGGGCTAGCGGTAGCACAGATACGCAGTATTTT CASSDSGASGSTDTQYF
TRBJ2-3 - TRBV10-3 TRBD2 TGTGCCATCAGTGTAATGGGGCGGGGGAGCACAGATACGCAGTATTTT CAISVMGRGSTDTQYF
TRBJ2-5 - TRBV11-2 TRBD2 TGTGCCAGCAGCTTGGGGCGGGGGGGCGTCCAAGAGACCCAGTACTTC CASSLGRGGVQETQYF
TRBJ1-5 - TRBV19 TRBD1 TGTGCCAGTAGTGACAGGGAGGATCAGCCCCAGCATTTT CASSDREDQPQHF
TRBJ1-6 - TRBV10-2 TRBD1 TGCGCCAGCAGCGGGACAGGGGTGAATTCACCCCTCCACTTT CASSGTGVNSPLHF
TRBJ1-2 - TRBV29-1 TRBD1 TGCAGCGCGTATCAAGGGGACAGGGCCAACGGCTACACCTTC CSAYQGDRANGYTF
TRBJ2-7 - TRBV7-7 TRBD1 TGTGCCAGCAGCCCCAACCCTGGGACAGTCCCTCTCGAGCAGTACTTC CASSPNPGTVPLEQYF
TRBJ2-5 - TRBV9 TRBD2 TGTGCCAGCAGCGTAGTTCAGCGGGAGAGTGGGAAGACCCAGTACTTC CASSVVQRESGKTQYF